The rows below give T cell receptor beta chains drawn from one sample of a study of blood T cells in healthy people across ages. A single record per CDR3 protein comes from TCRdb applying MiXCR to the 5' RACE reads. Of roughly 1,800,000 distinct CDR3 sequences listed, around 48% are singletons. The sequencing input was blood. Receptors originate from a woman aged 40-49 years in good health. Both conserved end residues are part of each CDR3. Fields, in order: clone size, D gene, J gene, V gene, CDR3 protein, CDR3 DNA. A D gene is named only where the DNA matches it firmly. Clone size is given for some rows only: seen once, a few or many times, or a class if the clone is expanded.

clone size: .
D gene: TRBD1
J gene: TRBJ1-2
V gene: TRBV29-1
CDR3 protein: CSAQGQGYDYTF
CDR3 DNA: TGCAGCGCCCAGGGACAGGGCTATGACTACACCTTC

clone size: few
D gene: .
J gene: TRBJ2-5
V gene: TRBV29-1
CDR3 protein: CSVAPWTGKETQYF
CDR3 DNA: TGCAGCGTTGCCCCATGGACTGGCAAAGAGACCCAGTACTTC

clone size: few
D gene: .
J gene: TRBJ2-5
V gene: TRBV5-1
CDR3 protein: CASTDPRREETQYF
CDR3 DNA: TGCGCCAGCACCGATCCACGACGGGAAGAGACCCAGTACTTC

clone size: .
D gene: .
J gene: TRBJ2-1
V gene: TRBV27
CDR3 protein: CASSPSPGMDNEQFF
CDR3 DNA: TGTGCCAGCAGCCCATCCCCAGGGATGGACAATGAGCAGTTCTTC

clone size: .
D gene: TRBD1
J gene: TRBJ1-5
V gene: TRBV7-2
CDR3 protein: CASSRTGVAGNQPQHF
CDR3 DNA: TGTGCCAGCAGCCGCACAGGGGTCGCGGGCAATCAGCCCCAGCATTTT

clone size: few
D gene: TRBD1
J gene: TRBJ1-2
V gene: TRBV6-5
CDR3 protein: CASSYSRGQGGGYTF
CDR3 DNA: TGTGCCAGCAGTTACTCGAGGGGACAGGGAGGCGGCTACACCTTC

clone size: few
D gene: .
J gene: TRBJ1-6
V gene: TRBV7-2
CDR3 protein: CASSLVGQSSYNSPLHF
CDR3 DNA: TGTGCCAGCAGCTTAGTCGGACAGAGCTCCTATAACTCACCCCTCCACTTT

clone size: .
D gene: .
J gene: TRBJ1-1
V gene: TRBV20-1
CDR3 protein: CSSRRQERNTEAFF
CDR3 DNA: TGCAGTTCCAGACGACAGGAGAGAAACACTGAAGCTTTCTTT

clone size: .
D gene: .
J gene: TRBJ1-1
V gene: TRBV3-1
CDR3 protein: CASSQDPSFEAFF
CDR3 DNA: TGTGCCAGCAGCCAAGACCCGAGCTTTGAAGCTTTCTTT

clone size: .
D gene: TRBD1
J gene: TRBJ2-7
V gene: TRBV29-1
CDR3 protein: CSVEGGTGSGSYEQYF
CDR3 DNA: TGCAGCGTTGAGGGGGGGACAGGGTCAGGTTCCTACGAGCAGTACTTC

clone size: .
D gene: TRBD1
J gene: TRBJ1-6
V gene: TRBV5-5
CDR3 protein: CASSVGDSSPLHF
CDR3 DNA: TGTGCCAGCAGCGTCGGGGACAGTTCACCCCTCCACTTT

clone size: .
D gene: .
J gene: TRBJ1-1
V gene: TRBV12-3/TRBV12-4
CDR3 protein: CASSPQAGPNTEAFF
CDR3 DNA: TGTGCCAGCAGCCCACAGGCAGGCCCGAACACTGAAGCTTTCTTT

clone size: few
D gene: .
J gene: TRBJ1-1
V gene: TRBV20-1
CDR3 protein: CSAGQNTEAFF
CDR3 DNA: TGCAGTGCTGGACAGAACACTGAAGCTTTCTTT

clone size: .
D gene: TRBD1
J gene: TRBJ2-5
V gene: TRBV24-1
CDR3 protein: CATSDPGQGMETQYF
CDR3 DNA: TGTGCCACCAGTGACCCTGGACAGGGAATGGAGACCCAGTACTTC

clone size: few
D gene: .
J gene: TRBJ2-1
V gene: TRBV7-2
CDR3 protein: CASSLKRSYNEQFF
CDR3 DNA: TGTGCCAGCAGCTTAAAGCGCTCCTACAATGAGCAGTTCTTC

clone size: .
D gene: TRBD1
J gene: TRBJ2-1
V gene: TRBV20-1
CDR3 protein: CSAQLGQGFSYNEQFF
CDR3 DNA: TGCAGTGCCCAACTCGGACAGGGTTTCTCCTACAATGAGCAGTTCTTC

clone size: .
D gene: .
J gene: TRBJ2-1
V gene: TRBV2
CDR3 protein: CASGISEQFF
CDR3 DNA: TGTGCCAGCGGTATCTCTGAGCAGTTCTTC

clone size: once
D gene: .
J gene: TRBJ2-4
V gene: TRBV4-3
CDR3 protein: CASSQDTGLGNIQYF
CDR3 DNA: TGCGCCAGCAGCCAAGATACGGGGCTAGGGAACATTCAGTACTTC

clone size: few
D gene: .
J gene: TRBJ2-1
V gene: TRBV7-2
CDR3 protein: CASSLAELNEQFF
CDR3 DNA: TGTGCCAGCAGCTTAGCAGAGTTAAATGAGCAGTTCTTC

clone size: .
D gene: TRBD2
J gene: TRBJ2-1
V gene: TRBV3-1
CDR3 protein: CASSLVPSGTSAFSYNEQFF
CDR3 DNA: TGTGCCAGCAGCCTAGTTCCTTCCGGGACTAGCGCCTTCTCCTACAATGAGCAGTTCTTC

clone size: .
D gene: .
J gene: TRBJ2-1
V gene: TRBV20-1
CDR3 protein: CSARLAQDEQFF
CDR3 DNA: TGCAGTGCTAGACTAGCGCAGGATGAGCAGTTCTTC

clone size: .
D gene: .
J gene: TRBJ2-4
V gene: TRBV4-1
CDR3 protein: CASSQDHPGSANIQYF
CDR3 DNA: TGCGCCAGCAGCCAAGATCATCCAGGGTCCGCAAACATTCAGTACTTC

clone size: .
D gene: .
J gene: TRBJ2-3
V gene: TRBV6-5
CDR3 protein: CASSYRVGTETQYF
CDR3 DNA: TGTGCCAGCAGTTACCGAGTTGGAACAGAGACGCAGTATTTT

clone size: .
D gene: .
J gene: TRBJ1-4
V gene: TRBV15
CDR3 protein: CATSVAARRPTNEKLFF
CDR3 DNA: TGTGCCACCAGTGTCGCTGCTCGGAGGCCAACTAATGAAAAACTGTTTTTT

clone size: .
D gene: TRBD1
J gene: TRBJ1-5
V gene: TRBV5-1
CDR3 protein: CASSLTGIGNQPRHF
CDR3 DNA: TGCGCCAGCAGCCTGACAGGGATCGGCAATCAGCCCCGGCATTTT

clone size: .
D gene: TRBD2
J gene: TRBJ2-7
V gene: TRBV4-3
CDR3 protein: CASSQESSGSGYEQYF
CDR3 DNA: TGCGCCAGCAGCCAAGAATCTAGCGGCTCGGGTTACGAGCAGTACTTC

clone size: .
D gene: .
J gene: TRBJ2-7
V gene: TRBV11-2
CDR3 protein: CASSFSPGGSYEQYF
CDR3 DNA: TGTGCCAGCAGCTTCAGTCCTGGGGGGAGCTACGAGCAGTACTTC

clone size: .
D gene: .
J gene: TRBJ1-4
V gene: TRBV7-2
CDR3 protein: CASSLDTSKVEKLFF
CDR3 DNA: TGTGCCAGCAGCTTAGATACCTCTAAGGTGGAAAAACTGTTTTTT

clone size: many
D gene: .
J gene: TRBJ1-2
V gene: TRBV29-1
CDR3 protein: CSVWRQNYGYTF
CDR3 DNA: TGCAGCGTTTGGCGTCAGAACTATGGCTACACCTTC

clone size: .
D gene: TRBD1
J gene: TRBJ1-4
V gene: TRBV20-1
CDR3 protein: CSAGQGAGEKLFF
CDR3 DNA: TGCAGTGCTGGACAGGGGGCCGGGGAAAAACTGTTTTTT

clone size: .
D gene: .
J gene: TRBJ2-6
V gene: TRBV7-2
CDR3 protein: CASSLSPGGISGANVLTF
CDR3 DNA: TGTGCCAGCAGCTTAAGTCCAGGGGGGATCTCTGGGGCCAACGTCCTGACTTTC

clone size: .
D gene: .
J gene: TRBJ2-3
V gene: TRBV3-1
CDR3 protein: CASSHLGGTRADTQYF
CDR3 DNA: TGTGCCAGCAGCCACCTTGGGGGGACGAGAGCAGATACGCAGTATTTT

clone size: .
D gene: TRBD2
J gene: TRBJ2-4
V gene: TRBV5-1
CDR3 protein: CASSPGGWGERGGNIQYF
CDR3 DNA: TGCGCCAGCAGCCCCGGCGGGTGGGGGGAGCGGGGTGGAAACATTCAGTACTTC

clone size: .
D gene: .
J gene: TRBJ2-7
V gene: TRBV4-3
CDR3 protein: CASSQEVTREQYF
CDR3 DNA: TGCGCCAGCAGCCAAGAGGTCACCCGGGAGCAGTACTTC

clone size: few
D gene: .
J gene: TRBJ2-7
V gene: TRBV12-3/TRBV12-4
CDR3 protein: CASSLGAWDEQYF
CDR3 DNA: TGTGCCAGCAGTTTAGGGGCGTGGGACGAGCAGTACTTC

clone size: .
D gene: TRBD2
J gene: TRBJ2-1
V gene: TRBV7-8
CDR3 protein: CASSWGEGTQFF
CDR3 DNA: TGTGCCAGCAGCTGGGGGGAGGGCACGCAGTTCTTC

clone size: .
D gene: .
J gene: TRBJ1-6
V gene: TRBV27
CDR3 protein: CASSFGPGSPLHF
CDR3 DNA: TGTGCCAGCAGTTTTGGGCCGGGATCACCCCTCCACTTT

clone size: .
D gene: .
J gene: TRBJ1-5
V gene: TRBV6-2/TRBV6-3
CDR3 protein: CASSSALSNQPQHF
CDR3 DNA: TGTGCCAGCAGTTCGGCGCTAAGCAATCAGCCCCAGCATTTT

clone size: .
D gene: TRBD2
J gene: TRBJ2-7
V gene: TRBV14
CDR3 protein: CASSRLAGRGEQYF
CDR3 DNA: TGTGCCAGCAGCCGGCTAGCGGGAAGAGGCGAGCAGTACTTC

clone size: .
D gene: .
J gene: TRBJ2-5
V gene: TRBV6-2/TRBV6-3
CDR3 protein: CASSSFGGATRETQYF
CDR3 DNA: TGTGCCAGCAGCTCATTTGGGGGGGCGACAAGGGAGACCCAGTACTTC

clone size: once
D gene: .
J gene: TRBJ1-2
V gene: TRBV6-2/TRBV6-3
CDR3 protein: CASRDDSIYGYTF
CDR3 DNA: TGTGCCAGCAGGGATGACAGTATCTATGGCTACACCTTC

clone size: .
D gene: .
J gene: TRBJ2-7
V gene: TRBV5-1
CDR3 protein: CASSPGGTDTYEQYF
CDR3 DNA: TGCGCCAGCAGCCCCGGAGGGACAGATACCTACGAGCAGTACTTC

clone size: .
D gene: .
J gene: TRBJ2-3
V gene: TRBV5-1
CDR3 protein: CASSRRVAGSTDTQYF
CDR3 DNA: TGCGCCAGCAGCCGGAGGGTAGCCGGGAGCACAGATACGCAGTATTTT

clone size: .
D gene: TRBD1
J gene: TRBJ1-1
V gene: TRBV27
CDR3 protein: CASSLGTGHRKAFF
CDR3 DNA: TGTGCCAGCAGTTTGGGGACAGGCCACCGAAAAGCTTTCTTT